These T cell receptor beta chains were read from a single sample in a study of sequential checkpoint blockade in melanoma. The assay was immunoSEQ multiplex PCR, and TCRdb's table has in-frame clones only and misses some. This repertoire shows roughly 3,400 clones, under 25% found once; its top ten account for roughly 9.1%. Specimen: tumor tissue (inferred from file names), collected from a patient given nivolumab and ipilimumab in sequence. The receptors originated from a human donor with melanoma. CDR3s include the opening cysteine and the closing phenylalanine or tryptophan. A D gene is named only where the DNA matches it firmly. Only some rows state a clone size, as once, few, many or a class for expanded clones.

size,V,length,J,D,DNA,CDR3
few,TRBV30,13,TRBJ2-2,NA,TGTGCCTGGAGTTTTTTTGATACCGGGGAGCTGTTTTTT,CAWSFFDTGELFF
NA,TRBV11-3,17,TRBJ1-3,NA,TGTGCCAGCAGCTCTCATCTACGGGACCGCTCTGGAAACACCATATATTTT,CASSSHLRDRSGNTIYF
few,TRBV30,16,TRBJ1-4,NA,TGTGCCTGGGAGCCACCCGGACTCTTCGCATATGAAAAACTGTTTTTT,CAWEPPGLFAYEKLFF
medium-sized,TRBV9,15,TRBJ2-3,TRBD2,TGTGCCAGCAGCGTCCGAGCGGGGCGCACAGATACGCAGTATTTT,CASSVRAGRTDTQYF
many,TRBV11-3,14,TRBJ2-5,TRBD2,TGTGCCAGCAGCGGCTCTACTAGCGGAGAGACCCAGTACTTC,CASSGSTSGETQYF
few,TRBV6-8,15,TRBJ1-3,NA,TGTGCCAGCAGTTACGTTCGCCGGTGGAGAAACACCATATATTTT,CASSYVRRWRNTIYF
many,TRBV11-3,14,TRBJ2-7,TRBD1,TGTGCCAGCAGCGACGGGACAGGGATCGACGAGCAGTACTTC,CASSDGTGIDEQYF
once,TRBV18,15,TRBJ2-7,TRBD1,TGTGCCAGCTCACCACCTTCGGGACAGTCCTACGAGCAGTACTTC,CASSPPSGQSYEQYF
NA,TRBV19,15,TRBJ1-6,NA,TGTGCCAGTAGTATAGATCGCAACCTCGATTCACCCCTCCACTTT,CASSIDRNLDSPLHF
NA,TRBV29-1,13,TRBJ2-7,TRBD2,TGCAGCGTTGAATTAAGGGGAGGGCGCGAGCAGTACTTC,CSVELRGGREQYF
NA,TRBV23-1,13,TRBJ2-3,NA,TGCGCCAGCATGGCCGGAGGCACAGATACGCAGTATTTT,CASMAGGTDTQYF
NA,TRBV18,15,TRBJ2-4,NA,TGTGCCAGCTCACCGGAAACGGGGGCCAAAAACATTCAGTACTTC,CASSPETGAKNIQYF
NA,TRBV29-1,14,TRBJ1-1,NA,TGCAGCGTTGTTTGGCCGGAGAAGGACACTGAAGCTTTCTTT,CSVVWPEKDTEAFF
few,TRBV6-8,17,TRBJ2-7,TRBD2,TGTGCCAGCGATCCAAGGACTAGCGGGGGGATCTCCTACGAGCAGTACTTC,CASDPRTSGGISYEQYF
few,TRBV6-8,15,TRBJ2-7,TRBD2,TGTGCCAGCAGTTACGGCTCGGGGGGGATCTACGAGCAGTACTTC,CASSYGSGGIYEQYF
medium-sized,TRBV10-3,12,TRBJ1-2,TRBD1,TGTGCCATCAGTGAGGTGGACAGGCAACAGATCTTC,CAISEVDRQQIF
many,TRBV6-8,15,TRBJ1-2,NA,TGTGCCATCAGTGGGGCCCAAGGGACGAACTATGGCTACACCTTC,CAISGAQGTNYGYTF
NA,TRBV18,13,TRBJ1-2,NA,TGTGCCAGCTCGGCCGGGACGGGAGGGGGCTACACCTTC,CASSAGTGGGYTF
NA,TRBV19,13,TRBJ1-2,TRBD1,TGTGCCAGTAGTGAGGGACAGGGTTCTGGCTACACCTTC,CASSEGQGSGYTF
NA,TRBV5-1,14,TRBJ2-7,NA,TGCGCCAGCAGCTTGGGAGACACGGTCAACGAGCAGTACTTC,CASSLGDTVNEQYF
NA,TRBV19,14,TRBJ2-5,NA,TGTGCCTCTACCGGAGGGGGAGGGTTAGAGACCCAGTACTTC,CASTGGGGLETQYF
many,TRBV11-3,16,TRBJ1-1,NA,TGTGCCAGCATTTCGGTCTTTACGGACATGAACACTGAAGCTTTCTTT,CASISVFTDMNTEAFF
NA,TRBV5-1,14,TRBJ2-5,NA,TGCGCCAGCAGCTCCGGGGAGCTCCAAGAGACCCAGTACTTC,CASSSGELQETQYF
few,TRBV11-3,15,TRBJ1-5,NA,TGTGCCAGCAGCTTATTGGGGGGAGGCAATCAGCCCCAGCATTTT,CASSLLGGGNQPQHF
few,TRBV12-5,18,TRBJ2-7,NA,TGTGCTAGTGGTTTGGTAGATACAAAAGGGGGAGTTGCCTACGAGCAGTACTTC,CASGLVDTKGGVAYEQYF
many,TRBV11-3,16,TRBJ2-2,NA,TGTGCCAGCAGCGTCCTCCTCGCGGACTCCACCGGGGAGCTGTTTTTT,CASSVLLADSTGELFF
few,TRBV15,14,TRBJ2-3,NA,TGTGCCACCAGGGGTCCCGTGCACACAGATACGCAGTATTTT,CATRGPVHTDTQYF
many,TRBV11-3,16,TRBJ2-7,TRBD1,TGTGCCAGCAGCTTAGGTATCACGAGACAGGGGCACGAGCAGTACTTC,CASSLGITRQGHEQYF
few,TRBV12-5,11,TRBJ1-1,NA,TGTACTAGTTGCGGGAACACTGAAGCTTTCTTT,CTSCGNTEAFF
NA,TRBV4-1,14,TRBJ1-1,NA,TGCGCCAGCAGCCAAGATTCCGCGGAGGCTGAAGCTTTCTTT,CASSQDSAEAEAFF
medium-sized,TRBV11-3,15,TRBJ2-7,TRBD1,TGTGCCAGCAGCCCCGTCGGACAGGGGACCTACGAGCAGTACTTC,CASSPVGQGTYEQYF
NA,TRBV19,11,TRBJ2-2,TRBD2,TGTGCCAGCAGCGGGGCCGGGGAGCTGTTTTTT,CASSGAGELFF
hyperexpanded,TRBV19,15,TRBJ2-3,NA,TGTGCCAGTAGTATAGTGAGGACAGACACAGATACGCAGTATTTT,CASSIVRTDTDTQYF